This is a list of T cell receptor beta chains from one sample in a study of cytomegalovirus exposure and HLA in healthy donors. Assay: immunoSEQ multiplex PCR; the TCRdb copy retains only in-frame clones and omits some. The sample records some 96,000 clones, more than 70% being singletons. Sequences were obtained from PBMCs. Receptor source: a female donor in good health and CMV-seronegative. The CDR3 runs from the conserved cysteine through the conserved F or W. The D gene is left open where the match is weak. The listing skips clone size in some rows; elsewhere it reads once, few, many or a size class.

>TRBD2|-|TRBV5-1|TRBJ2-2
CASSSLSPSSSGGAGTGELFF
TGCGCCAGCAGCTCCCTATCACCGTCGTCTAGCGGGGGGGCAGGTACCGGGGAGCTGTTTTTT
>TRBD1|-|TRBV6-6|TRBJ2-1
CASSPLDRGLNEQFF
TGTGCCAGCAGCCCTCTTGACAGGGGCCTCAATGAGCAGTTCTTC
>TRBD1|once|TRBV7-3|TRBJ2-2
CASSLNGQGGTAGELFF
TGTGCCAGCAGCTTAAACGGACAGGGTGGGACCGCCGGGGAGCTGTTTTTT
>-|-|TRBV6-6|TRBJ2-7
CASSLMAQVIYEQYF
TGTGCCAGCAGCCTCATGGCCCAGGTTATCTACGAGCAGTACTTC
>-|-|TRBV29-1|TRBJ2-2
CSVDLQGNTGELFF
TGCAGCGTTGACCTACAGGGAAACACCGGGGAGCTGTTTTTT
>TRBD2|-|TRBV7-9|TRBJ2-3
CSSSKSGGPSTDTQYF
TGTTCCAGCAGCAAATCGGGGGGGCCTAGCACAGATACGCAGTATTTT
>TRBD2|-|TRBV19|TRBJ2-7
CASSRLGGVYEQYF
TGTGCCAGTAGCAGGCTGGGGGGGGTCTACGAGCAGTACTTC
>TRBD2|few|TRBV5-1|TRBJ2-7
CASSTSGTTSYEQYF
TGCGCCAGCAGCACATCCGGGACTACCTCCTACGAGCAGTACTTC
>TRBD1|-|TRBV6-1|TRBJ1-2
CASSEEPGQINYGYTF
TGTGCCAGCAGTGAAGAACCGGGACAGATTAACTATGGCTACACCTTC
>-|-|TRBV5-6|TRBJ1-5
CASSLGPRENQPQHF
TGTGCCAGCAGCTTGGGACCTAGGGAGAATCAGCCCCAGCATTTT
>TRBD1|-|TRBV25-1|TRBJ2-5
CASSSIGTGKETQYF
TGTGCCAGCAGCTCAATAGGGACAGGGAAAGAGACCCAGTACTTC
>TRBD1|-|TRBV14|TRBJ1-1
CASSQRKETGDPRESEAFF
TGTGCCAGCAGCCAAAGAAAGGAGACAGGGGACCCCAGAGAGAGTGAAGCTTTCTTT
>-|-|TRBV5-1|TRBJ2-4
CASSLAGEIAKNIQYF
TGCGCCAGCAGCTTGGCCGGGGAGATCGCCAAAAACATTCAGTACTTC
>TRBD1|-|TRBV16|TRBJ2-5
CASSLGQGAQETQYF
TGTGCCAGCAGCCTTGGACAGGGGGCTCAAGAGACCCAGTACTTC
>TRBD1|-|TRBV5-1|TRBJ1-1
CASSGTGGWESTEAFF
TGCGCCAGCAGCGGGACAGGGGGATGGGAAAGCACTGAAGCTTTCTTT
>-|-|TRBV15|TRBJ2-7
CATSRETPGREQYF
TGTGCCACCAGCAGAGAGACGCCGGGTCGGGAGCAGTACTTC
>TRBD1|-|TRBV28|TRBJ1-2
CASSFLMDRAGGYTF
TGTGCCAGCAGTTTCTTAATGGACAGGGCGGGTGGCTACACCTTC
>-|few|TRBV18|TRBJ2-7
CASSPPGPVSYEQYF
TGTGCCAGCTCACCACCGGGGCCTGTTTCCTACGAGCAGTACTTC
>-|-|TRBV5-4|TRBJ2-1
CASSLPRDKGPSGQFF
TGTGCCAGCAGCTTGCCGAGGGACAAGGGCCCCTCGGGGCAGTTCTTC
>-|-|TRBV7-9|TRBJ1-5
CASSLESTNQPQHF
TGTGCCAGCAGCTTAGAGTCAACAAATCAGCCCCAGCATTTT
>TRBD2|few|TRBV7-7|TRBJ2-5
CASSLQAGDQETQYF
TGTGCTAGCAGCTTACAAGCGGGGGACCAAGAGACCCAGTACTTC
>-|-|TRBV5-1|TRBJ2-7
CASSLAGIPEQYF
TGCGCCAGCAGCTTGGCAGGGATCCCCGAGCAGTACTTC